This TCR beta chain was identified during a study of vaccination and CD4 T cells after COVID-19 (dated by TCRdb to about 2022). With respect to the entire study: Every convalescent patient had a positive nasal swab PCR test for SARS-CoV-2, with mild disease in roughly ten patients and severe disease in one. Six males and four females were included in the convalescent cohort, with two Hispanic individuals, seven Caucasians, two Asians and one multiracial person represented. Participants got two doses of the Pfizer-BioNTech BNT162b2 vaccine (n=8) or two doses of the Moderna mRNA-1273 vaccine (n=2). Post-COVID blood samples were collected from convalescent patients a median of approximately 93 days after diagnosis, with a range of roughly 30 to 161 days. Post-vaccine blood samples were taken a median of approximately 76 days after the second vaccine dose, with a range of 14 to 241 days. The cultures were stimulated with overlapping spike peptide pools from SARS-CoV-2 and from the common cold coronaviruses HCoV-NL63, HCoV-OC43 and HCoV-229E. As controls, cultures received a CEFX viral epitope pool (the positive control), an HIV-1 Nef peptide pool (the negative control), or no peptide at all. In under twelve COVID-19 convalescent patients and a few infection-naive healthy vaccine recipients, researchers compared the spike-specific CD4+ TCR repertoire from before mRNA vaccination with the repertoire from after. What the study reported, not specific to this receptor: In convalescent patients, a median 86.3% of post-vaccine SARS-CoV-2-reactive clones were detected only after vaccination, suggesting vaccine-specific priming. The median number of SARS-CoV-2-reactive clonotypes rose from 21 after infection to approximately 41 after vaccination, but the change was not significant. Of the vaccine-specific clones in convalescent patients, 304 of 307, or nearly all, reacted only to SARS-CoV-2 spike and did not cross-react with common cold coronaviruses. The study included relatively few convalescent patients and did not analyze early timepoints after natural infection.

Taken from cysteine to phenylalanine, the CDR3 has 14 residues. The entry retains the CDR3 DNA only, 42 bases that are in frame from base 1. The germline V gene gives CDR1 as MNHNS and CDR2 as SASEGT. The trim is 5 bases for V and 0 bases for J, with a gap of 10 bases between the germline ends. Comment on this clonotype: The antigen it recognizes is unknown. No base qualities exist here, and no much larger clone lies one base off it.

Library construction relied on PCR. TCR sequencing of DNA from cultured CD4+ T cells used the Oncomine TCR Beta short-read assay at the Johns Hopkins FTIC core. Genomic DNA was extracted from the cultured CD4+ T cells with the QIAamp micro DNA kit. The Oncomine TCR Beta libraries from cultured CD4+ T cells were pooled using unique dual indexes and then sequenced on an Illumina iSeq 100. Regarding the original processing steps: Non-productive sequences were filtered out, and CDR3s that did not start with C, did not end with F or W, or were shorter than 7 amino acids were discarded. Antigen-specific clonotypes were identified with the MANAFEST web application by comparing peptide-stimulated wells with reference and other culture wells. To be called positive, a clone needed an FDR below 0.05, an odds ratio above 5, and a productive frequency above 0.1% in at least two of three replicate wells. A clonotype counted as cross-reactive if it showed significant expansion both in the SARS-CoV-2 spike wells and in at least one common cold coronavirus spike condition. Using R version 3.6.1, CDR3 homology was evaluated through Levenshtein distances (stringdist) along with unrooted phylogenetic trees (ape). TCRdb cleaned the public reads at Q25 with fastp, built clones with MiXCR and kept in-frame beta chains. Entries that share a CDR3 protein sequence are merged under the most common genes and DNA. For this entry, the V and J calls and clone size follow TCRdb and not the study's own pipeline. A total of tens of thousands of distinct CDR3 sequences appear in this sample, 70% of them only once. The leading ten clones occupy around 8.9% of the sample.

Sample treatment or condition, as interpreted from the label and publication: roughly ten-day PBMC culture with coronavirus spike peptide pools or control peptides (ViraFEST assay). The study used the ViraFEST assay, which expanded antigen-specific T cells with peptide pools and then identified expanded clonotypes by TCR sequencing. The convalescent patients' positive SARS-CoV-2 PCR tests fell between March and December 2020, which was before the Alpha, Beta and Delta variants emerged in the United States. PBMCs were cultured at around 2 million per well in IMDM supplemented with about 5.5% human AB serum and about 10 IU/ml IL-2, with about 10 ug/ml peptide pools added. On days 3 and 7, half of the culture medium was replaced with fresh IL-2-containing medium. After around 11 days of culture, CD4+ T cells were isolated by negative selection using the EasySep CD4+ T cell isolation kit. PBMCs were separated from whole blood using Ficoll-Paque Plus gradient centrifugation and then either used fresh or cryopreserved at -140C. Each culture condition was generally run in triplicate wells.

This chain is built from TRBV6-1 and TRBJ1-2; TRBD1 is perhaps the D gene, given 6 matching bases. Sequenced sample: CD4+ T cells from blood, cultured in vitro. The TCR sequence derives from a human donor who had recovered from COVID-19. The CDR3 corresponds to CASSTGNTNYGYTF. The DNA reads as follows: TGTGCCAGCAGTACAGGGAATACTAACTATGGCTACACCTTC.